What follows are 9 T cell receptor beta chains derived from one specimen sequenced in a study of CD8+CD57+ T cells in acquired aplastic anemia. The authors sequenced patients whose flow cytometry had shown CD8+CD57+ cell expansion. Template material for TCR beta VDJ and CDR3 profiling consisted of genomic DNA. TCRdb reprocessed the reads with MiXCR, giving one entry per CDR3 protein. The sample records 200,000 to 250,000 distinct CDR3 sequences, around half being singletons. Specimen: sorted CD4+, CD8+, or CD8+CD57+ T cells (not recorded which) from PBMCs. The receptor source for this set is a human donor with aplastic anemia.

In its sample, this clonotype was seen a few times. A read error may explain this, as a much larger clone is one base away. This chain joins TRBV7-9 and TRBJ1-1; 8 nucleotides line up with TRBD1. The CDR3 runs to 15 residues. V was pared by 4 bases and J by 0 bases, with 4 bases of the junction left unmatched. CDR1 and CDR2 (germline): SEHNR, FQNEAQ (reference sequence). The CDR3 region is CASSSVDRVNTEAFF. The CDR3, as DNA: TGTGCCAGCAGCTCTGTGGACAGGGTGAACACTGAAGCTTTCTTT. Drawing the rest from reference TRBV7-9 and TRBJ1-1, the complete variable domain is DTGVSQNPRHKITKRGQNVTFRCDPISEHNRLYWYRQTLGQGPEFLTYFQNEAQLEKSRLLSDRFSAERPKGSFSTLEIQRTEQGDSAMYLCASSSVDRVNTEAFFGQGTRLTVV.

This clonotype was found many times. The chain carries TRBV6-5 and TRBJ1-1, with 7 bases lining up with TRBD1. CDR1 MNHEY and CDR2 SVGAGI come from the germline V gene. The V and J ends lost 4 bases and 1 base, in that order; junction bases with no gene match: 3. CDR3 length equals 14 residues. DNA for the CDR3: TGTGCCAGCAGTTGGGGGACAGCGAACACTGAAGCTTTCTTT. Its translation: CASSWGTANTEAFF.

This chain joins TRBV27 and TRBJ2-3; TRBD1 is a possible D gene (5 bases). The germline gives CDR1 MNHEY, CDR2 SMNVEV (reference sequence). V shed 4 bases and J shed 5 bases, with 16 bases lying between them. The CDR3 spans 15 residues. CDR3 sequence (DNA): TGTGCCAGCAGTTGGGCGGCTCGACAGATAGATACGCAGTATTTT. Its translation: CASSWAARQIDTQYF.

This rearrangement joins TRBV10-2 to TRBJ1-5, with 9 bases fitting TRBD1. This CDR3 has 14 amino acids. Trimming cost V 8 bases and J 1 base; bases outside gene matches: 3. Germline CDR1 WSHSY, CDR2 SAAADI. In nucleotides, the CDR3 is TGCGCCAGCGGGGACAGGGAAAGCAATCAGCCCCAGCATTTT. This sequence encodes CASGDRESNQPQHF.

This clonotype showed up many times. CDR3: CAGNSRDHEQYF. The CDR3 nucleotides read TGTGCCGGGAACTCTAGGGACCACGAGCAGTACTTC. The V gene is TRBV2, the J gene TRBJ2-7; D is possibly TRBD1 or TRBD2 (5 bases each). Germline CDR1 reads SNHLY; CDR2 reads FYNNEI. Trimming shortened V by 11 bases and J by 5 bases, and 16 bases separated the two germline ends. This CDR3 contains 12 residues.

The rearrangement links TRBV29-1 to TRBJ1-2; TRBD1 matches at 8 bases. This CDR3 is built from 14 residues. The germline V gene has CDR1 SQVTM and CDR2 ANQGSEA. V lost 4 bases and J lost 5; bases outside the gene matches: 9. CDR3 amino acids: CSVAVSTGAYGYTF. The CDR3 nucleotides are TGCAGCGTTGCTGTCTCGACAGGGGCATATGGCTACACCTTC.

The chain has TRBV30 and TRBJ1-1, with TRBD1 as a possible D gene (5 bases). V lost 3 bases and J 6 bases, leaving 17 bases between the germline ends. From germline, CDR1 is GTSNPN and CDR2 SVGIG (reference sequence). The CDR3 runs to 14 residues. The CDR3 here is CAWSISRGVPEAFF. Here the CDR3 DNA reads TGTGCCTGGAGCATATCTAGAGGGGTCCCTGAAGCTTTCTTT.

As regards this clonotype: A much larger clone sits a single nucleotide away, making a read error possible. The chain couples TRBV4-2 to TRBJ2-7; D ambiguous. In germline, CDR1 is LGHNA, CDR2 YNFKEQ. The length of the CDR3 is 15 residues. The CDR3 DNA reads TGTACCAGCAGCCCAAAGCTGGCGGCACCCTACGAGCAGTACTTC. Protein: CTSSPKLAAPYEQYF.

The J gene is TRBJ1-1, the V gene TRBV6-6, with 12 bases matching TRBD1. With V trimmed by 6 bases and J by 7 bases, 3 bases remained unmatched. Germline loops: CDR1 MNHNY, CDR2 SVGAGI (reference sequence). The CDR3 is 13 amino acids. Here the CDR3 reads CASRGTGGSEAFF. CDR3 sequence (DNA): TGTGCCAGCAGGGGGACAGGGGGCAGTGAAGCTTTCTTT.